Listed below are T cell receptor beta chains from one sample, sequenced in a study of shared clonotypes between healthy human individuals. The repertoire was sequenced with immunoSEQ multiplex PCR; TCRdb's copy has only in-frame clones and lacks some. The sample holds approximately 640,000 clones, roughly 87% seen once. What was sequenced was memory CD8+ T cells from PBMCs. The receptor set was obtained from a man aged 18 to 30 in good health. Some clones in this sample may be carry-over from other donors' samples. CDR3s include the opening cysteine and the closing phenylalanine or tryptophan. The D gene is left open where the match is weak. Some rows have no size entry. The others give once, few or many, or a class for an expanded clone.

DNA: TGTGCCAGCAGTCCCCGGACATTTTCCTACGAGCAGTACTTC
CDR3: CASSPRTFSYEQYF
V: TRBV27
size: .
D: .
J: TRBJ2-7

DNA: TGCGCCAGCAGCTCCCTCGGAGGAGTGGCCAAAAACATTCAGTACTTC
CDR3: CASSSLGGVAKNIQYF
V: TRBV4-1
size: .
D: .
J: TRBJ2-4

DNA: TGTGCCAGTAGTATTTTTGTGTACAATGAGCAGTTCTTC
CDR3: CASSIFVYNEQFF
V: TRBV19
size: .
D: .
J: TRBJ2-1

DNA: TGTGCCAGCAGTTTTTTGAAGGCTAGCGGGACCTACGAGCAGTACTTC
CDR3: CASSFLKASGTYEQYF
V: TRBV27
size: .
D: TRBD2
J: TRBJ2-7

DNA: TGTGCCAGCAGTGAGACACACACCGGGGAGCTGTTTTTT
CDR3: CASSETHTGELFF
V: TRBV6-1
size: .
D: .
J: TRBJ2-2

DNA: TGCGCCAGCAGCCAAGACTTCATGACGGACTCTGGGGCCAACGTCCTGACTTTC
CDR3: CASSQDFMTDSGANVLTF
V: TRBV4-3
size: .
D: .
J: TRBJ2-6

DNA: TGCGCCAGCAGCGCCGGGACAGGGAGCTCCTATAATTCACCCCTCCACTTT
CDR3: CASSAGTGSSYNSPLHF
V: TRBV5-1
size: few
D: TRBD1
J: TRBJ1-6

DNA: TGTGCCAGTAGTATGGTGGCGGGAGGCCCAGGGGAGACCCAGTACTTC
CDR3: CASSMVAGGPGETQYF
V: TRBV19
size: .
D: TRBD2
J: TRBJ2-5

DNA: TGTGCCAGCAGCCAGACGACAGGGCCCTATAGCAATCAGCCCCAGCATTTT
CDR3: CASSQTTGPYSNQPQHF
V: TRBV7-8
size: .
D: TRBD1
J: TRBJ1-5

DNA: TGTGCCAGCAGTTTAGTAGGGACAGGTCGTCGTACGCAGTATTTT
CDR3: CASSLVGTGRRTQYF
V: TRBV27
size: .
D: TRBD1
J: TRBJ2-3

DNA: TGTGCCACTCGGGACGCCTACGAGCAGTACTTC
CDR3: CATRDAYEQYF
V: TRBV19
size: .
D: .
J: TRBJ2-7

DNA: TGTGCCAGCAGCCTGAAAAACCCACAGGATCGTAGCTCTGGAAACACCATATATTTT
CDR3: CASSLKNPQDRSSGNTIYF
V: TRBV21-1
size: .
D: .
J: TRBJ1-3

DNA: TGTGCCAGCTCAACGATCCGGACAGCGATTACCTACGAGCAGTACTTC
CDR3: CASSTIRTAITYEQYF
V: TRBV18
size: .
D: .
J: TRBJ2-7

DNA: TGCGCCAGCAGCGAGGGGGTCACCTACGAGCAGTACTTC
CDR3: CASSEGVTYEQYF
V: TRBV4-1
size: .
D: .
J: TRBJ2-7

DNA: TGTGCCAGCGCGGGAGAATTCAATCAGCCCCAGCATTTT
CDR3: CASAGEFNQPQHF
V: TRBV6-6
size: once
D: .
J: TRBJ1-5

DNA: TGTGCCAGCAGCTCAGCGGGACAGGGGAATCAGCCCCAGCATTTT
CDR3: CASSSAGQGNQPQHF
V: TRBV5-6
size: .
D: TRBD1
J: TRBJ1-5

DNA: TGTGCCAGCAGCGCGATGGGACAGCGAGATGGAAACACCATATATTTT
CDR3: CASSAMGQRDGNTIYF
V: TRBV5-6
size: .
D: TRBD1
J: TRBJ1-3

DNA: TGTGCCACCAGCAGAGCTGGGAGATCCACAGATACGCAGTATTTT
CDR3: CATSRAGRSTDTQYF
V: TRBV15
size: .
D: .
J: TRBJ2-3

DNA: TGTGCCAGCAGCTTTGGACCTACCAACAATGAGCAGTTCTTC
CDR3: CASSFGPTNNEQFF
V: TRBV7-2
size: many
D: .
J: TRBJ2-1

DNA: TGTGCCTGGGACCCGGGACTAGCGGTCACAGATACGCAGTATTTT
CDR3: CAWDPGLAVTDTQYF
V: TRBV30
size: .
D: TRBD2
J: TRBJ2-3

DNA: TGTGCCAGCAGGGGCGAGAACGTCTACGAGCAGTACTTC
CDR3: CASRGENVYEQYF
V: TRBV2
size: .
D: .
J: TRBJ2-7

DNA: TGTGCCAGCAGCTCCCCGGGACAGGGGGCCCACGAGCAGTACTTC
CDR3: CASSSPGQGAHEQYF
V: TRBV7-9
size: .
D: TRBD1
J: TRBJ2-7

DNA: TGTGCCAGCAGCTTAACTTCTGGCGGGAGCACCCAAGAGACCCAGTACTTC
CDR3: CASSLTSGGSTQETQYF
V: TRBV7-9
size: .
D: TRBD2
J: TRBJ2-5

DNA: TGTGCCAGCAGCTTAGCGCTCCCCGGCGAGCAGTACTTC
CDR3: CASSLALPGEQYF
V: TRBV7-9
size: .
D: .
J: TRBJ2-7

DNA: TGTGCCAGCAGCCTGCAGGGAACTGGAAACACCATATATTTT
CDR3: CASSLQGTGNTIYF
V: TRBV7-8
size: .
D: .
J: TRBJ1-3

DNA: TGTGCCTGGAGTGGATATACATCGCTGGACTATGGCTACACCTTC
CDR3: CAWSGYTSLDYGYTF
V: TRBV30
size: .
D: .
J: TRBJ1-2

DNA: TGTGCCAGTAGTATCTGGGCGGGAGCAAACTACGAGCAGTACTTC
CDR3: CASSIWAGANYEQYF
V: TRBV19
size: .
D: TRBD2
J: TRBJ2-7

DNA: TGTGCCAGCAGCTTGTCGGGAGGGCCTCGCTCCTACGAGCAGTACTTC
CDR3: CASSLSGGPRSYEQYF
V: TRBV5-6
size: .
D: TRBD2
J: TRBJ2-7

DNA: TGTGCCAGCGGCGGGACTAGCGGGAGGGCCGGTGGTTACGAGCAGTACTTC
CDR3: CASGGTSGRAGGYEQYF
V: TRBV21-1
size: few
D: .
J: TRBJ2-7

DNA: TGCGCCAGCAGTCAATCGCCACCAAATACGCAGTATTTT
CDR3: CASSQSPPNTQYF
V: TRBV23-1
size: .
D: .
J: TRBJ2-3

DNA: TGCGCCAGCAGCCACCAAAGTCCATGGGGGGAAAACTACGAGCAGTACTTC
CDR3: CASSHQSPWGENYEQYF
V: TRBV4-1
size: .
D: .
J: TRBJ2-7

DNA: TGTGCCAGCGCTTTTCGGGTTAATGAAAAACTGTTTTTT
CDR3: CASAFRVNEKLFF
V: TRBV6-5
size: .
D: .
J: TRBJ1-4

DNA: TGTGCCAGCAGCTTAGGACAGGCCGGGGATAACTATGGCTACACCTTC
CDR3: CASSLGQAGDNYGYTF
V: TRBV7-9
size: .
D: .
J: TRBJ1-2

DNA: TGTGCCAGTAGTTTCCCCGGACTCAATCAGCCCCAGCATTTT
CDR3: CASSFPGLNQPQHF
V: TRBV19
size: few
D: .
J: TRBJ1-5

DNA: TGTGCCAGCAGTTCTCGACAGGGGCGGGAGACCCAGTACTTC
CDR3: CASSSRQGRETQYF
V: TRBV6-5
size: .
D: TRBD1
J: TRBJ2-5

DNA: TGTGCCAGTAGTATAGGTCCAGGGGCCACCGGGGAGCTGTTTTTT
CDR3: CASSIGPGATGELFF
V: TRBV19
size: .
D: .
J: TRBJ2-2

DNA: TGTGCCAGCAGCTTAACGGCAGGGTACGAGGGCTACACCTTC
CDR3: CASSLTAGYEGYTF
V: TRBV7-3
size: few
D: .
J: TRBJ1-2

DNA: TGCGCCAGCAGCCGACGGGGACAGTCTTACACTGAAGCTTTCTTT
CDR3: CASSRRGQSYTEAFF
V: TRBV4-3
size: .
D: TRBD1
J: TRBJ1-1

DNA: TGTGCCAGCTTAAATACCTTCGGGACAGGCTCAACTGGGGAGCAGTACTTC
CDR3: CASLNTFGTGSTGEQYF
V: TRBV2
size: once
D: TRBD1
J: TRBJ2-7

DNA: TGTGCCAGCAGTTTGGTAGGCGTAAGGGGGTCCCTTAGCACAGATACGCAGTATTTT
CDR3: CASSLVGVRGSLSTDTQYF
V: TRBV27
size: .
D: .
J: TRBJ2-3

DNA: TGTGCCAGCAGCTTTGGCAGGAATTACTTCTACACCTTC
CDR3: CASSFGRNYFYTF
V: TRBV5-8
size: .
D: .
J: TRBJ1-2

DNA: TGTGCCAGCAGCTTAGAGCCGCGACTAGCGGGCACAGATACGCAGTATTTT
CDR3: CASSLEPRLAGTDTQYF
V: TRBV7-2
size: .
D: TRBD2
J: TRBJ2-3

DNA: TGCGCCAGCAGCCAAGAGGTACAGGGGAGCTATGGCTACACCTTC
CDR3: CASSQEVQGSYGYTF
V: TRBV7-9
size: .
D: TRBD1
J: TRBJ1-2

DNA: TGCGCCAGCAGCCAAGATCGGCATATTAGAAACTATGGCTACACCTTC
CDR3: CASSQDRHIRNYGYTF
V: TRBV4-3
size: few
D: .
J: TRBJ1-2

DNA: TGTGCCAGCAGACCGACAGGGGGTTCTTATGGGGCGCAGTATTTT
CDR3: CASRPTGGSYGAQYF
V: TRBV7-6
size: .
D: TRBD1
J: TRBJ2-3

DNA: TGTGCCAGTAGTATCCGGGACAGGGACGAGCAGTACTTC
CDR3: CASSIRDRDEQYF
V: TRBV19
size: .
D: TRBD1
J: TRBJ2-7

DNA: TGTGCCAGCAGCTTAGGAAGTGACCAGGTCTACAATGAGCAGTTCTTC
CDR3: CASSLGSDQVYNEQFF
V: TRBV11-2
size: .
D: .
J: TRBJ2-1

DNA: TGCGCCAGCAGCCAAGCTGGGGGTGTGGGCTACACCTTC
CDR3: CASSQAGGVGYTF
V: TRBV4-1
size: .
D: .
J: TRBJ1-2

DNA: TGTGCCAGCAGCTTGGACAGGGGTGAAGGCTACGAGCAGTACTTC
CDR3: CASSLDRGEGYEQYF
V: TRBV7-9
size: .
D: TRBD1
J: TRBJ2-7

DNA: TGTGCCAGCAGCCCACGCTTTAGCGGCTCCTACAATGAGCAGTTCTTC
CDR3: CASSPRFSGSYNEQFF
V: TRBV5-6
size: once
D: .
J: TRBJ2-1

DNA: TGTGCCAGCAGCACCTATCGGCCCCAGCATTTT
CDR3: CASSTYRPQHF
V: TRBV7-9
size: few
D: .
J: TRBJ1-5

DNA: TGTGCCAGCATGGGCGATGAGCAGTTCTTC
CDR3: CASMGDEQFF
V: TRBV2
size: once
D: .
J: TRBJ2-1

DNA: TGTGCCAGCAGCGGGACAGGGGGCGAGGGCAATCAGCCCCAGCATTTT
CDR3: CASSGTGGEGNQPQHF
V: TRBV2
size: .
D: TRBD1
J: TRBJ1-5

DNA: TGCGCCAGCAGCACCGCCGGGACAGGAGGCGATGAGCAGTACTTC
CDR3: CASSTAGTGGDEQYF
V: TRBV5-1
size: .
D: TRBD1
J: TRBJ2-7